A single sample is the source of the 30 T cell receptor beta chains below, sequenced in a study of cytomegalovirus exposure and HLA in healthy donors. The repertoire was sequenced with immunoSEQ multiplex PCR; TCRdb's copy has only in-frame clones and lacks some. Of around 150,000 clones listed, 70% to 90% were seen once; the top ten hold 2.5% to 3.5%. Source material: PBMCs. These receptor sequences come from a man younger than 30 in good health and CMV-seronegative.

This rearrangement joins TRBV27 to TRBJ2-2; 8 nucleotides match TRBD2. V trimming: 5 bases; J trimming: 5 bases; junction bases outside the gene matches: 7. Germline-derived CDR1 and CDR2 are MNHEY and SMNVEV (reference sequence). This CDR3 is built from 15 residues. This CDR3 reads CASSPSRGGTGELFF. In DNA form, the CDR3 reads TGTGCCAGCAGTCCCAGTCGGGGGGGGACCGGGGAGCTGTTTTTT.

The chain couples TRBV5-1 to TRBJ2-5, with a weak D call TRBD2 (6 bases). Per the germline V gene, CDR1 is SGHRS and CDR2 is YFSETQ. The CDR3 runs 17 residues. The V end lost 0 bases, the J end lost 5 bases, and 20 bases lay between the germline ends. The CDR3 reads CASSLAGRERRGETQYF. The CDR3 nucleotides read TGCGCCAGCAGCTTGGCCGGCCGGGAGCGCCGGGGGGAGACCCAGTACTTC.

This rearrangement joins TRBV7-6 to TRBJ2-5, with 7 bases that match TRBD2. The CDR3 runs 14 residues. V trimming: 5 bases; J trimming: 2 bases; junction bases outside the gene matches: 5. Germline V gene sequence: CDR1 SGHVS, CDR2 FNYEAQ. CDR3 sequence reads: CASSGFGGQETQYF. The DNA of the CDR3 is TGTGCCAGCAGCGGGTTCGGGGGGCAAGAGACCCAGTACTTC.

This rearrangement joins TRBV6-6 to TRBJ2-1; 9 positions agree with TRBD1. The length of the CDR3 is 13 residues. The V and J ends lost 5 bases and 9 bases, in that order; junction bases with no gene match: 5. CDR1 and CDR2 (germline): MNHNY, SVGAGI (reference sequence). The CDR3 DNA reads TGTGCCAGCAGTATGGGACAGGGCACTGAGCAGTTCTTC. This translates into CASSMGQGTEQFF.

This chain joins TRBV19 and TRBJ2-7; tentatively, D is TRBD1 (6 bases). V shed 11 bases and J shed 6 bases, with 17 bases lying between them. The CDR3 is 12 amino acids. The germline CDR1 and CDR2 sequences are LNHDA and SQIVND (reference sequence). Here the CDR3 reads CARRDNSLEQYF. The DNA of the CDR3 is TGTGCCCGACGGGACAATTCGCTCGAGCAGTACTTC.

This clone turned up a few times. The J gene is TRBJ1-4, the V gene TRBV28, with D hard to call. CDR1 is MDHEN, CDR2 SYDVKM, per germline. This CDR3 contains 12 residues. Trimming stripped 5 bases from V and 8 bases from J, with 9 bases between. The CDR3 nucleotides read TGTGCCAGCAGTGTGGGCCGAGAAAAACTGTTTTTT. Translating gives CASSVGREKLFF. Looking up the rest from reference TRBV28 and TRBJ1-4 gives the full variable domain: DVKVTQSSRYLVKRTGEKVFLECVQDMDHENMFWYRQDPGLGLRLIYFSYDVKMKEKGDIPEGYSVSREKKERFSLILESASTNQTSMYLCASSVGREKLFFGSGTQLSVL.

The chain has TRBV27 and TRBJ2-1; 12 positions match TRBD2. Germline V gives CDR1 MNHEY, CDR2 SMNVEV (reference sequence). CDR3 length equals 18 residues. V was clipped by 5 bases and J by 4 bases; unmatched bases: 12. CDR3 loop: CASSLAGGRSLSYNEQFF. CDR3 coding DNA: TGTGCCAGCAGTCTAGCGGGGGGGCGGAGCCTCTCTTACAATGAGCAGTTCTTC.

This clone was seen only a few times. The chain has TRBV5-1 and TRBJ1-3, with 7 bases that match TRBD1. The CDR3 covers 15 residues. Trimming cost V 2 bases and J 3 bases; bases outside gene matches: 5. Germline V gene data show CDR1 as SGHRS and CDR2 as YFSETQ. The CDR3 sequence: CASSLGTVLGNTIYF. The CDR3 coding sequence is TGCGCCAGCAGCTTAGGGACAGTCCTTGGAAACACCATATATTTT.

V usage is TRBV18 and J usage is TRBJ1-2, with D tentatively TRBD1 (6 bases). The germline V gene encodes CDR1 KGHSH and CDR2 LQKENI. The CDR3 loop spans 16 amino acids. V was trimmed by 0 bases and J by 7 bases, leaving 18 bases between them. CDR3 DNA: TGTGCCAGCTCACCACCCAAGGGACATGCATTTAGTGGCTACACCTTC. Its translation is CASSPPKGHAFSGYTF.

This clone is a singleton in its sample. The chain is built from TRBV11-3 and TRBJ1-3, with 9 bases matching TRBD1. The J segment lost 2 bases and the V segment lost 4 bases, leaving 3 bases of the junction unmatched. There are 15 residues in the CDR3. The V gene's germline CDR1 is SGHNT and CDR2 YENEEA. Written as DNA, the CDR3 is TGTGCCAGCAGCTCCGGGACAGGGACTGGAAACACCATATATTTT. It is translated as CASSSGTGTGNTIYF.

The gene calls are TRBV4-1 and TRBJ2-7; a weak D match, TRBD2 (5 bases). Trimming cost V 0 bases and J 1 base, with 19 bases left between them. This CDR3 has 18 residues. CDR1 and CDR2 from the germline V gene are MGHRA and YSYEKL. The CDR3 loop is CASSQDLTFAGLSYEQYF. In nucleotides, the CDR3 is TGCGCCAGCAGCCAAGATCTGACTTTCGCGGGTCTATCCTACGAGCAGTACTTC.

This clone was observed a single time. The rearrangement joins TRBV7-9 to TRBJ2-7, with TRBD1 matching over 9 bases. Per germline, CDR1 SEHNR and CDR2 FQNEAQ (reference sequence). V shed 5 bases, J shed 5 bases, and the junction held 16 bases outside the gene matches. The CDR3 sequence is 17 residues long. The DNA for the CDR3 is TGTGCCAGCAGCATCCTACAGGGGGCGATAAACAGGAACGAGCAGTACTTC. Amino acids: CASSILQGAINRNEQYF.

V and J are TRBV5-1 and TRBJ1-1; D gene unclear. Germline loops: CDR1 SGHRS, CDR2 YFSETQ. The ends were cut back, 0 bases at V and 1 base at J, with 4 bases in the middle. The CDR3 runs to 13 residues. The CDR3 DNA reads TGCGCCAGCAGCTTGGCCGGGAACACTGAAGCTTTCTTT. It is translated as CASSLAGNTEAFF.

The gene calls are TRBV5-1 and TRBJ2-2; tentatively, D is TRBD1 (5 bases). From germline, CDR1 is SGHRS and CDR2 YFSETQ. The CDR3 consists of 19 residues. Trimming left V 1 base short and J 0 bases short, with 19 bases between. The CDR3 spells CASSLSLTDSLSNTGELFF. CDR3 nucleotides: TGCGCCAGCAGCTTGTCCCTGACAGACAGCCTTTCGAACACCGGGGAGCTGTTTTTT.

The chain uses TRBV7-9 and TRBJ2-3; no reliable D call. This CDR3 contains 14 residues. Trimming left V 2 bases short and J 2 bases short, with 8 bases between. Germline CDR1 reads SEHNR; CDR2 reads FQNEAQ (reference sequence). This CDR3 is CASSLTRFTDTQYF. The CDR3 nucleotides read TGTGCCAGCAGCTTAACCAGGTTCACAGATACGCAGTATTTT.

This clone was observed a handful of times. The genes are TRBV2 and TRBJ1-6; TRBD1 agrees at 10 bases. V was clipped by 7 bases and J by 7 bases; unmatched bases: 1. This CDR3 spans 13 amino acids. In germline, CDR1 is SNHLY, CDR2 FYNNEI. DNA of the CDR3: TGTGCCAGCATGGGACAGGGGAATTCACCCCTCCACTTT. Encoded protein: CASMGQGNSPLHF.

The genes are TRBV5-1 and TRBJ1-1; D perhaps matches TRBD1 (5 bases). CDR3 length equals 15 residues. Germline assignment: CDR1 SGHRS and CDR2 YFSETQ. Trimming pared 5 bases from V and 3 bases from J, leaving 17 bases between. The CDR3 DNA follows: TGCGCCAGCAGTTTATACCGAACGACAGACACTGAAGCTTTCTTT. This translates into CASSLYRTTDTEAFF.

This clone was detected a few times. CDR3 nucleotide sequence: TGTGCCAGCTCACCACGGACGGGGGATAGCAATCAGCCCCAGCATTTT. Translated: CASSPRTGDSNQPQHF. The chain recombines TRBV18 with TRBJ1-5; possibly TRBD1 for D (5 bases). Trimming took off 1 base at V and 0 bases at J, with 10 bases between the two ends. The CDR3 loop spans 16 amino acids. Germline V CDR1 and CDR2: KGHSH, LQKENI. Filled out from reference TRBV18 and TRBJ1-5, the complete variable domain reads NAGVMQNPRHLVRRRGQEARLRCSPMKGHSHVYWYRQLPEEGLKFMVYLQKENIIDESGMPKERFSAEFPKEGPSILRIQQVVRGDSAAYFCASSPRTGDSNQPQHFGDGTRLSIL.

This clone has a handful of counts. This chain connects TRBV4-1 to TRBJ2-1, with 9 bases identical to TRBD2. The germline V gene has CDR1 MGHRA and CDR2 YSYEKL. V shed 4 bases and J 5 bases; nucleotides not matched to a gene: 6. The CDR3 runs 15 residues. DNA for the CDR3: TGCGCCAGCAGCCTCGCGGGAGGGGCCGACAATGAGCAGTTCTTC. This sequence encodes CASSLAGGADNEQFF.

The gene calls are TRBV28 and TRBJ2-2; D not certain. The CDR3 is made up of 13 amino acids. Trimming cost V 8 bases and J 0 bases, with 7 bases left between them. Germline V gene lookup returns CDR1 MDHEN and CDR2 SYDVKM. CDR3 sequence (DNA): TGTGCCAGCGTTACTGCGAACACCGGGGAGCTGTTTTTT. Its translation: CASVTANTGELFF.

This clone was recorded a few times. This chain joins TRBV6-4 and TRBJ2-3, with 8 bases identical to TRBD2. In germline, CDR1 is MRHNA, CDR2 SNTAGT. The CDR3 has 16 residues. V trimming: 4 bases; J trimming: 1 base; junction bases outside the gene matches: 7. CDR3 loop: CASSGTSGSGTDTQYF. CDR3 coding DNA: TGTGCCAGCAGTGGAACCAGCGGGAGTGGCACAGATACGCAGTATTTT.

J is TRBJ2-6 and V is TRBV27; TRBD1 matches at 7 bases. This CDR3 is built from 18 residues. CDR1 and CDR2 from the germline V gene are MNHEY and SMNVEV (reference sequence). V lost 6 bases, J lost 0 bases, and 11 bases stayed unmatched. CDR3 amino acids: CASSLRQGSSSGANVLTF. CDR3 DNA sequence: TGTGCCAGCAGCCTACGACAGGGATCGAGCTCTGGGGCCAACGTCCTGACTTTC. Based on the CDR3 plus reference TRBV27 and TRBJ2-6, the full variable domain is EAQVTQNPRYLITVTGKKLTVTCSQNMNHEYMSWYRQDPGLGLRQIYYSMNVEVTDKGDVPEGYKVSRKEKRNFPLILESPSPNQTSLYFCASSLRQGSSSGANVLTFGAGSRLTVL.

CDR3 in DNA: TGTGCCAGCAGTTTAATTTACGGGGTTGGCGGCTACACCTTC. It yields the protein CASSLIYGVGGYTF. The chain carries TRBV28 and TRBJ1-2; D is ambiguous. This CDR3 has 14 amino acids. Germline loops: CDR1 MDHEN, CDR2 SYDVKM. The ends were cut back, 2 bases at V and 8 bases at J, with 15 bases in the middle.

The chain recombines TRBV4-1 with TRBJ2-7, with D possibly matching TRBD1 (5 bases). The CDR3 extends over 15 amino acids. Trimming took 0 bases from V and 3 from J, leaving 12 bases between them. Germline V gives CDR1 MGHRA, CDR2 YSYEKL. CDR3 bases: TGCGCCAGCAGCCAAGATACCAGGGCCAACTACGAGCAGTACTTC. It encodes CASSQDTRANYEQYF.

This sequence joins TRBV19 and TRBJ2-1; TRBD2 agrees at 8 bases. Unmatched junction bases numbered 9, after V lost 5 bases and J lost 3 bases. The germline CDR1 and CDR2 sequences are LNHDA and SQIVND (reference sequence). The CDR3 extends over 16 amino acids. CDR3: CASSPKGRGDYNEQFF. CDR3 bases: TGTGCCAGTAGTCCAAAGGGGCGGGGGGACTACAATGAGCAGTTCTTC.

This chain uses TRBV30 with TRBJ2-1; the match to TRBD1 covers 9 bases. Germline V lookup: CDR1 GTSNPN, CDR2 SVGIG (reference sequence). The CDR3 spans 15 residues. V shed 0 bases, J shed 6 bases, and the junction held 6 bases outside the gene matches. As DNA, the CDR3 is TGTGCCTGGAGTGTAGGGACAGGGAAATCCAATGAGCAGTTCTTC. It codes for CAWSVGTGKSNEQFF.

The chain couples TRBV6-6 to TRBJ2-7; a weak D match, TRBD1 (6 bases). The length of the CDR3 is 12 residues. Trimming pared 4 bases from V and 2 bases from J, leaving 6 bases between. Germline lookup yields CDR1 MNHNY and CDR2 SVGAGI (reference sequence). The CDR3 is CASSWGPYEQYV. In DNA, the CDR3 is TGTGCCAGCAGTTGGGGGCCCTACGAGCAGTACGTC.

Only one count was recorded for this clone. This chain links TRBV29-1 with TRBJ2-5, with D possibly matching TRBD1 (6 bases). V was clipped by 6 bases and J by 0 bases, with 14 bases between them. The CDR3 is 14 residues long. Germline V gene sequence: CDR1 SQVTM, CDR2 ANQGSEA. The CDR3 here is CSVNPGHNQETQYF. The CDR3 DNA follows: TGCAGCGTAAACCCGGGACACAACCAAGAGACCCAGTACTTC. The full variable domain, completed using reference TRBV29-1 and TRBJ2-5, is SAVISQKPSRDICQRGTSLTIQCQVDSQVTMMFWYRQQPGQSLTLIATANQGSEATYESGFVIDKFPISRPNLTFSTLTVSNMSPEDSSIYLCSVNPGHNQETQYFGPGTRLLVL.

The rearrangement joins TRBV28 to TRBJ2-1; 7 bases fit TRBD1. CDR1 is MDHEN and CDR2 is SYDVKM in the germline V gene. This CDR3 is built from 16 residues. Germline trimming cut 5 bases from V and 2 bases from J; bases unmatched to any gene: 9. CDR3 nucleotides: TGTGCCAGCAGTGCGGAGGACAGGCGGGCCTACAATGAGCAGTTCTTC. This gives the protein CASSAEDRRAYNEQFF.

This chain joins TRBV19 and TRBJ1-1; D possibly corresponds to TRBD1 (6 bases). The CDR3 sequence is 16 residues long. Trimming took off 4 bases at V and 5 bases at J, with 20 bases between the two ends. CDR1 is LNHDA, CDR2 SQIVND, per germline (reference sequence). The DNA of the CDR3 is TGTGCCAGTAGTAGCCATACAGGGAGTCTGCCAACTGAAGCTTTCTTT. The encoded protein is CASSSHTGSLPTEAFF.